A selection of T cell receptor beta chains follows, all from one sample in a study of blood T cells in healthy people across ages. TCRdb reanalysed the 5' RACE reads using MiXCR and keeps one entry per CDR3 protein. The repertoire has hundreds of thousands of distinct CDR3 sequences, about 50% of them found once; the top ten carry roughly 12%. The source material was blood. These receptor sequences come from a woman of 80 years or more in good health. Both conserved end residues are part of each CDR3.

v_gene: TRBV20-1; CDR3aa: CSARDTGITNEKLFF
v_gene: TRBV15; CDR3aa: CATSRVGILANYGYTF
v_gene: TRBV20-1; CDR3aa: CSARGGWTTDTQYF
v_gene: TRBV12-3/TRBV12-4; CDR3aa: CASSSSVSEAFF
v_gene: TRBV6-6; CDR3aa: CASSTVLDYGYTF
v_gene: TRBV20-1; CDR3aa: CSANFMSGQTNTEAFF
v_gene: TRBV4-1; CDR3aa: CTSSHRETIAGELFF
v_gene: TRBV20-1; CDR3aa: CSAPNSYNEQFF
v_gene: TRBV5-1; CDR3aa: CASSLDPNNEQFF
v_gene: TRBV3-1; CDR3aa: CASSPGRGREAFF
v_gene: TRBV12-3/TRBV12-4; CDR3aa: CASSREQGSNEAFF
v_gene: TRBV27; CDR3aa: CASSLWSAGNQPQHF
v_gene: TRBV3-1; CDR3aa: CASSQDPTGAKVAKNIQYF
v_gene: TRBV20-1; CDR3aa: CSADRRTEQFF
v_gene: TRBV29-1; CDR3aa: CSVGSGRTSTDTQYF
v_gene: TRBV12-3/TRBV12-4; CDR3aa: CASSLRQGFNQPQHF
v_gene: TRBV28; CDR3aa: CATSSSGTGNQPQHF
v_gene: TRBV2; CDR3aa: CASRKDGTDTQYF
v_gene: TRBV29-1; CDR3aa: CSVGALWEQFF
v_gene: TRBV6-1; CDR3aa: CASEGSRNQPQHF
v_gene: TRBV28; CDR3aa: CASSFHGTSETEQYF
v_gene: TRBV6-1; CDR3aa: CASRVRDRGDEQFF
v_gene: TRBV7-9; CDR3aa: CASSRTVNTEAFF
v_gene: TRBV20-1; CDR3aa: CSASSRASGVGEQFF